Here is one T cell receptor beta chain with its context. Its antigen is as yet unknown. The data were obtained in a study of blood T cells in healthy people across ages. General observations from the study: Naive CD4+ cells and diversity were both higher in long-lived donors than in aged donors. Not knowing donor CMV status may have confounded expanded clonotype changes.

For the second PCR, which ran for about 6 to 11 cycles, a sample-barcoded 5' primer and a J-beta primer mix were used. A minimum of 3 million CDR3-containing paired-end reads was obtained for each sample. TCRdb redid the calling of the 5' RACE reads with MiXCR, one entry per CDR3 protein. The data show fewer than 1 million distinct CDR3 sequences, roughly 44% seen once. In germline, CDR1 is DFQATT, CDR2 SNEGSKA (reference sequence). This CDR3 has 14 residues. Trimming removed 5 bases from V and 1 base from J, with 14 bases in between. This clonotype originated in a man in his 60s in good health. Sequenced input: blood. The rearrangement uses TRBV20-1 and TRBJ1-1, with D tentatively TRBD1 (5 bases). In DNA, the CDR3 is TGCAGTGCTCCGCGACAGTACACGAACACTGAAGCTTTCTTT. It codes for CSAPRQYTNTEAFF.